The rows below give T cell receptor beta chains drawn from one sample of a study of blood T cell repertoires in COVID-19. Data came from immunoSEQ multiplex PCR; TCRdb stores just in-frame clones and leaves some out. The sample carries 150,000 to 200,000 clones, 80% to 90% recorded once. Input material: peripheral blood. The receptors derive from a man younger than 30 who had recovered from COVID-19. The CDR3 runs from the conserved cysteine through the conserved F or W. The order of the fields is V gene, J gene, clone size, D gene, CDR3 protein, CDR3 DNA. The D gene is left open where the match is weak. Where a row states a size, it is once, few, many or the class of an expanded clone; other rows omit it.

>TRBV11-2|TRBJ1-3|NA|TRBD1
CASSALRTGLGNTIYF
TGTGCCAGCAGCGCTCTGAGGACAGGGCTAGGAAACACCATATATTTT
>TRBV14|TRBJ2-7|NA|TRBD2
CASSAHGRERHEQYF
TGTGCCAGCAGCGCCCATGGGCGGGAGAGGCACGAGCAGTACTTC
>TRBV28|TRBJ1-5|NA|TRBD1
CASSLRTGGVQPQHF
TGTGCCAGCAGTTTACGGACAGGGGGCGTTCAGCCCCAGCATTTT
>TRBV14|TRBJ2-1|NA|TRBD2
CASSRPAPGTSGRNEQFF
TGTGCCAGCAGCCGCCCCGCTCCGGGGACTAGCGGGAGGAATGAGCAGTTCTTC
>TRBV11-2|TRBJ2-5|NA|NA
CASSLVRQETQYF
TGTGCCAGCAGCTTAGTTCGTCAAGAGACCCAGTACTTC
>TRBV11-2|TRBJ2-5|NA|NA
CASSLRWGEGETQYF
TGTGCCAGCAGCTTAAGGTGGGGAGAAGGGGAGACCCAGTACTTC
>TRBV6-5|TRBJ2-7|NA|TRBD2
CASSLGLAREQYF
TGTGCCAGCAGTTTGGGACTAGCACGCGAGCAGTACTTC
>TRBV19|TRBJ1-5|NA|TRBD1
CASSMGQGMYSNQPQHF
TGTGCCAGTAGTATGGGACAGGGGATGTATAGCAATCAGCCCCAGCATTTT
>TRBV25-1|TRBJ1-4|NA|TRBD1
CASQLKTGEKLFF
TGTGCCAGCCAACTAAAGACAGGGGAGAAACTGTTTTTT
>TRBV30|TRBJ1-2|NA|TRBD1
CAWNRDRGAMSGYTF
TGTGCCTGGAACCGGGACAGGGGGGCAATGAGCGGCTACACCTTC
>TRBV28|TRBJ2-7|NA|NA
CASSLPLYALTYEQYF
TGTGCCAGCAGTTTACCGTTATACGCCCTAACCTACGAGCAGTACTTC
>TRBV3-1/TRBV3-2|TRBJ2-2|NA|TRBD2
CASSLGLAGAGGELFF
TGTGCCAGCAGCCTGGGACTAGCGGGAGCGGGCGGGGAGCTGTTTTTT
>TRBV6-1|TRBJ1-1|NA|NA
CASSETVGGQPMFEAFF
TGTGCCAGCAGTGAAACGGTCGGGGGGCAGCCTATGTTCGAAGCTTTCTTT
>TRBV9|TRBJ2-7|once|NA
CASSVDGRGYEQYF
TGTGCCAGCAGCGTAGATGGCAGGGGCTACGAGCAGTACTTC
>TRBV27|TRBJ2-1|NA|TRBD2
CASSGLAGYNEQFF
TGTGCCAGCAGTGGTCTAGCGGGATACAATGAGCAGTTCTTC
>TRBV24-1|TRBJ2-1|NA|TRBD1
CATTNPPETGSLFF
TGTGCCACCACTAACCCCCCAGAGACAGGGAGCCTGTTCTTC